This TCR beta chain was sequenced for a study of somatic mutations in cytotoxic T cells in rheumatoid arthritis. The wider study: Flow cytometry sorted some V beta antibody-stained T-cell populations to nearly 100% purity, V beta1+ cells among them being sequenced for TCRB. Study results and limitations: Each of about an eighth of the 65 patients had a largest CD8+ clone that made up more than 20% of CD8+ cells.

Sequenced by immunoSEQ multiplex PCR; TCRdb stores in-frame clones only, minus some. This table holds some 9,600 clones, just over 90% found once. After removal of 4 bases from V and 7 bases from J, the junction contained 8 bases not matched to a gene. CDR1 and CDR2 (germline): SGHTA, FQGNSA. The CDR3 contains 14 residues. As to this clone: The antigen is not known.

The clonotype was recovered from a woman aged 18-30 years with rheumatoid arthritis. This chain uses TRBV7-2 with TRBJ1-1; 8 nucleotides align to TRBD1. Source material: CD8+ T cells sorted from blood. The CDR3 DNA follows: TGTGCCAGCAGCTATTCGGACAGGGTGGATGAAGCTTTCTTT. Protein product: CASSYSDRVDEAFF.